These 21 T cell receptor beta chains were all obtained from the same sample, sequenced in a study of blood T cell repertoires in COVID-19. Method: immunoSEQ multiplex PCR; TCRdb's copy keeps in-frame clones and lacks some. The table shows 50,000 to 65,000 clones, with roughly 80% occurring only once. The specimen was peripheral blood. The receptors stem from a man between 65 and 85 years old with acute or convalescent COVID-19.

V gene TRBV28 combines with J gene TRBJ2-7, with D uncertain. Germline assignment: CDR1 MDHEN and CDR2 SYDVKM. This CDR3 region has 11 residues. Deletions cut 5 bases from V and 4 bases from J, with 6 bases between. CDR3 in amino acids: CASSPRYEQYF. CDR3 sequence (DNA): TGTGCCAGCAGTCCTAGGTACGAGCAGTACTTC.

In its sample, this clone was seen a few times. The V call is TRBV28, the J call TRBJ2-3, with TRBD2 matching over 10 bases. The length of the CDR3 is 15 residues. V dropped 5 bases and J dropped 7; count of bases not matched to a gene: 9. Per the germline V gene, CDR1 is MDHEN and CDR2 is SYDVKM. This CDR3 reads CASSRTSGLSYTQYF. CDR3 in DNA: TGTGCCAGCAGTCGGACTAGCGGCCTGAGTTATACGCAGTATTTT.

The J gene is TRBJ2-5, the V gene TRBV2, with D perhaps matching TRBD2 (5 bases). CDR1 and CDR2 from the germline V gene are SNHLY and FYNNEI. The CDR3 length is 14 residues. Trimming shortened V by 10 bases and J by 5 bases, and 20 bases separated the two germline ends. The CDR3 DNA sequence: TGTGCCACCACCCCCTTCCGGGGTGGGGAGACCCAGTACTTC. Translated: CATTPFRGGETQYF. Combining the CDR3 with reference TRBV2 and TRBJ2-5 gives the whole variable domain EPEVTQTPSHQVTQMGQEVILRCVPISNHLYFYWYRQILGQKVEFLVSFYNNEISEKSEIFDDQFSVERPDGSNFTLKIRSTKLEDSAMYFCATTPFRGGETQYFGPGTRLLVL.

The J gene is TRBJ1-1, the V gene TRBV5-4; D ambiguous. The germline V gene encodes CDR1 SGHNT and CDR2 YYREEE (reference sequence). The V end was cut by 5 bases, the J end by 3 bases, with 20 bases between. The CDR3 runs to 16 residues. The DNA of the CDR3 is TGTGCCAGCAGTCCCTTACGGGAGGTCGCGTACACTGAAGCTTTCTTT. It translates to CASSPLREVAYTEAFF.

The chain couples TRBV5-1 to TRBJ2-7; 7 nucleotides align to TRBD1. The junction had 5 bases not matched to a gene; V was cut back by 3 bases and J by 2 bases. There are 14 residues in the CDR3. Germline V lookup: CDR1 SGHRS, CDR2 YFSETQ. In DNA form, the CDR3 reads TGCGCCAGCAGCTCCTCCGGGACAGCCTACGAGCAGTACTTC. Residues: CASSSSGTAYEQYF.

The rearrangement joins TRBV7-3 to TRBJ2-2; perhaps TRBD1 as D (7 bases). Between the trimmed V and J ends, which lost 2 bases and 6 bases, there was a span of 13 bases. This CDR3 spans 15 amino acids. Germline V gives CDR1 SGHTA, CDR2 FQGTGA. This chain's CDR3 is CASSLGGTVSGELFF. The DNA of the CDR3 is TGTGCCAGCAGCTTAGGAGGGACAGTCTCCGGGGAGCTGTTTTTT.

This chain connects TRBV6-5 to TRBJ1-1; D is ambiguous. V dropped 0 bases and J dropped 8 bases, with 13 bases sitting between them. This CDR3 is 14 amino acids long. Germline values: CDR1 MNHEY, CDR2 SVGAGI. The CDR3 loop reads CASSYSLGLGEAFF. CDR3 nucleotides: TGTGCCAGCAGTTACTCCCTAGGACTTGGGGAAGCTTTCTTT.

CDR3 sequence reads: CASSSGDRPPNEQFF. CDR3 DNA: TGTGCCAGCAGCTCCGGGGACAGGCCTCCCAATGAGCAGTTCTTC. The chain joins TRBV7-6 to TRBJ2-1, with 8 bases matching TRBD1. In germline, CDR1 is SGHVS, CDR2 FNYEAQ. The CDR3 has 15 amino acids. J gave up 6 bases and V 4 bases, and 8 bases lay outside the gene matches.

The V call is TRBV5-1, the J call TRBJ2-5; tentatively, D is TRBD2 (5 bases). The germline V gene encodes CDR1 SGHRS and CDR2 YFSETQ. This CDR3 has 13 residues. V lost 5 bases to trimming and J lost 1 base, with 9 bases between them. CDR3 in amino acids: CASRASGQETQYF. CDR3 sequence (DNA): TGCGCCAGCAGAGCAAGCGGCCAAGAGACCCAGTACTTC.

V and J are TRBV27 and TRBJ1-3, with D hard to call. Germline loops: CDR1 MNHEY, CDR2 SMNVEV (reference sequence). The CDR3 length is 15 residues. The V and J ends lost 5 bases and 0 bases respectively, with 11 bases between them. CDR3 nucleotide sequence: TGTGCCAGCAGTCCCTCGGCGGACTCTGGAAACACCATATATTTT. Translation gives CASSPSADSGNTIYF.

The CDR3 is CASSPQEGVGAFF. In nucleotides, the CDR3 is TGTGCCAGCAGCCCCCAGGAGGGAGTAGGAGCTTTCTTT. The chain employs TRBV7-9 and TRBJ1-1; no clear D gene. Germline CDR1 reads SEHNR; CDR2 reads FQNEAQ (reference sequence). V was shortened by 5 bases and J by 10 bases, with 17 bases between the two germline ends. This CDR3 is 13 amino acids long. Full variable domain (outside the CDR3, taken from reference TRBV7-9 and TRBJ1-1): DTGVSQNPRHKITKRGQNVTFRCDPISEHNRLYWYRQTLGQGPEFLTYFQNEAQLEKSRLLSDRFSAERPKGSFSTLEIQRTEQGDSAMYLCASSPQEGVGAFFGQGTRLTVV.

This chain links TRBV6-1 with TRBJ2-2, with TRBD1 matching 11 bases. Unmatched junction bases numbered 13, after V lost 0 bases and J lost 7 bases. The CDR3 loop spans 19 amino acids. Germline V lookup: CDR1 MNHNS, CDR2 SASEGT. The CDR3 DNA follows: TGTGCCAGCAGTGAAGCGGATCCGGGACAGGGGGATGGAAACGGGGAGCTGTTTTTT. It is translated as CASSEADPGQGDGNGELFF.

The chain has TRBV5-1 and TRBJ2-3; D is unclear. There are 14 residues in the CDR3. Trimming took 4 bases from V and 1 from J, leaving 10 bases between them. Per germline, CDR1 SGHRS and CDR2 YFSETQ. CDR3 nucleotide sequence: TGCGCCAGCAGCCCATCCCCGGGCACAGATACGCAGTATTTT. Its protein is CASSPSPGTDTQYF.

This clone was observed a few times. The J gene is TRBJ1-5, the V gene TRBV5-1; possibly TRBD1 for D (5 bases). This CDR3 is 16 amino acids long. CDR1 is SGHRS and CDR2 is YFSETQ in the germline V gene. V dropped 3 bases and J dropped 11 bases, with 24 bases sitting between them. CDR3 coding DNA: TGCGCCAGCAGCTCCGGGCCCGGGGGGATCTCTGGGTCCCAGCATTTT. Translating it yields CASSSGPGGISGSQHF.

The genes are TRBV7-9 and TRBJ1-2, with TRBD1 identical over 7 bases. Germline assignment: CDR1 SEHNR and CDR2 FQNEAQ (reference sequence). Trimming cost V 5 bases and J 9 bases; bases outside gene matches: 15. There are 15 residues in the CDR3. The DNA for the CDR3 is TGTGCCAGCAGCCTACGACTTTCAGGGGGGCATAGCTACACCTTC. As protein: CASSLRLSGGHSYTF.

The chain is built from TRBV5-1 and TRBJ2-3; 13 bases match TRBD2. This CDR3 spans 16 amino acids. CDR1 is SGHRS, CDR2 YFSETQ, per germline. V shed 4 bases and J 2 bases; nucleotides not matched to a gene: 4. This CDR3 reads CASSPGLAGSTDTQYF. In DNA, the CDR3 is TGCGCCAGCAGCCCGGGACTAGCGGGGTCCACAGATACGCAGTATTTT.

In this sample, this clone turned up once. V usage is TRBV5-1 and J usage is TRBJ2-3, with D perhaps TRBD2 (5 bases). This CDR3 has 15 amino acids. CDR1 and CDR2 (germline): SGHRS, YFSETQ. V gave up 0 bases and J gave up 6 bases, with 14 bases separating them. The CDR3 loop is CASSLAESSEDTQYF. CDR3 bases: TGCGCCAGCAGCTTGGCCGAGAGTAGCGAGGATACGCAGTATTTT. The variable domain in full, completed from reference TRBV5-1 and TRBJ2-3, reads KAGVTQTPRYLIKTRGQQVTLSCSPISGHRSVSWYQQTPGQGLQFLFEYFSETQRNKGNFPGRFSGRQFSNSRSEMNVSTLELGDSALYLCASSLAESSEDTQYFGPGTRLTVL.

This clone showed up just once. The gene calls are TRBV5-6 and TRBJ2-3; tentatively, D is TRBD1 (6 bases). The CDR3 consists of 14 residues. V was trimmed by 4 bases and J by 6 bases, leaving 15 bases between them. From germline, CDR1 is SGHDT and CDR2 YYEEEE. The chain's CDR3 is CASSGYTGRDTQYF. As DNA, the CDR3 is TGTGCCAGCAGCGGCTATACAGGGCGCGATACGCAGTATTTT.

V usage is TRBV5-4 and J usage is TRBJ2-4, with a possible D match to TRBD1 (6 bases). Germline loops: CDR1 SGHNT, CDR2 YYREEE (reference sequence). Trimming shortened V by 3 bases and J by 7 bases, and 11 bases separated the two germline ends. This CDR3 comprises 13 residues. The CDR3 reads CASSSDRTNIQYF. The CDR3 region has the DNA TGTGCCAGCAGCTCAGACAGGACTAACATTCAGTACTTC.

CDR3 nucleotide sequence: TGCGCCAGCAGCCCCCGACTAGCGGGGGGTCACAATGAGCAGTTCTTC. As protein: CASSPRLAGGHNEQFF. This rearrangement joins TRBV5-1 to TRBJ2-1, with 13 bases aligning to TRBD2. V was clipped by 4 bases and J by 5 bases; unmatched bases: 6. From germline, CDR1 is SGHRS and CDR2 YFSETQ. This CDR3 spans 16 amino acids.

CDR3 protein: CSVMGQGGSYGYTF. CDR3 sequence (DNA): TGCAGCGTAATGGGACAGGGCGGGAGCTATGGCTACACCTTC. The V gene is TRBV29-1, the J gene TRBJ1-2; 9 bases are a match to TRBD1. Germline V gives CDR1 SQVTM, CDR2 ANQGSEA. The CDR3 spans 14 residues. The trim removed 6 bases at V and 4 bases at J, leaving 9 bases unmatched.